This T cell receptor (beta chain) derives from a study of spatial heterogeneity in lung cancer. Study-level information: Each unique TCR and UMI combination was seen more than ten times on average in raw reads.

The germline V gene encodes CDR1 MNHEY and CDR2 SVGAGI. Trimming shortened V by 2 bases and J by 10 bases, and 12 bases separated the two germline ends. This CDR3 has 14 amino acids. One entry per CDR3 protein, called by TCRdb with MiXCR from the 5' RACE reads. The table has just over 14,000 distinct CDR3 sequences, 10% to 11% seen once. This clonotype was seen repeatedly, ten times or more. Stated time point: sample taken at primary tumor resection. Whole RNA, isolated from tumor, nontumor lung or frozen PBMC, was sequenced without prior sorting. The receptor was derived from a female donor with early-stage non-small cell lung cancer. The sequencing here drew on PBMCs, taken at surgery. The chain has TRBV6-5 and TRBJ1-6, with D uncertain. DNA of the CDR3: TGTGCCAGCAGTTACATATCCGAGGGCTCACCCCTCCACTTT. This translates into CASSYISEGSPLHF.